This T cell receptor (beta chain) was sequenced for a study of blood T cells in healthy people across ages. It was with a sample-barcoded 5' primer and a J-beta primer mix that a second PCR of roughly 7 to 12 cycles was run. TCRdb recomputed calls from the 5' RACE reads with MiXCR, one row per CDR3 protein. The profile shows fewer than 1,000,000 distinct CDR3 sequences, around two fifths of them singletons. The ends were cut back, 1 base at V and 2 bases at J, with 12 bases in the middle. This CDR3 is built from 15 residues. CDR1 and CDR2 from the germline V gene are SGHRS and YFSETQ. This sequence was found in a man aged 60 to 75 in good health. What was sequenced was blood. The V gene is TRBV5-1, the J gene TRBJ2-5; tentatively, D is TRBD1 (5 bases). CDR3 sequence: CASSLTQGNQETQYF. CDR3 nucleotides: TGCGCCAGCAGCTTGACCCAGGGTAATCAAGAGACCCAGTACTTC.